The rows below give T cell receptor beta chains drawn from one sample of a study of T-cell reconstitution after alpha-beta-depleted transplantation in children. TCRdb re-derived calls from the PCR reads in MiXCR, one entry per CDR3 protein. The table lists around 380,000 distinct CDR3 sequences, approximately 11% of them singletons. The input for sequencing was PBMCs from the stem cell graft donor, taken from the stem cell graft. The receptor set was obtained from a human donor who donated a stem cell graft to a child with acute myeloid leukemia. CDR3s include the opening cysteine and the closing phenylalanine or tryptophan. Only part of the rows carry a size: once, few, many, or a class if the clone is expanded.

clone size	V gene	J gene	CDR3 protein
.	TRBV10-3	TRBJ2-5	CAISEGTDPQETQYF
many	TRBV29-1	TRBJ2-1	CSVGSNGGNEQFF
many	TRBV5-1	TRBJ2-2	CASAPGRRHTGELFF
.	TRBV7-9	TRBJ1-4	CASSLAGRSEKLFF
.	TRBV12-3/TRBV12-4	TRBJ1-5	CASSLSSGNYQPQHF
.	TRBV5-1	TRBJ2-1	CASSLDTGTEQFF
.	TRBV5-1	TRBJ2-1	CASSSRTGGGMNEQFF
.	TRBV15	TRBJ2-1	CAISRSGQEYNEQFF
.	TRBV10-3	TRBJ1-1	CAIMRTWPNTEAFF
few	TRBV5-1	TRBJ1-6	CASSAMNWGNSPLHF
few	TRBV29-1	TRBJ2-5	CSGDYQETQYF
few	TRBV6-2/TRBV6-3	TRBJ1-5	CASSPDNGQPQHF
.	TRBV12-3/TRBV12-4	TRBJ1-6	CASGDGNNSPLHF
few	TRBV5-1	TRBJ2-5	CASSRNRGETQYF
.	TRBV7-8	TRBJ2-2	CASSLARIRTGEQFF
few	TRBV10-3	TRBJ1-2	CAIRGDRDGYTF
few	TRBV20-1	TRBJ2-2	CSALPPEGTGLSTGELFF
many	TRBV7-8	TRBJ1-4	CASSLSGEKLFF
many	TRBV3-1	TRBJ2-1	CASSQVASGNYNEQFF
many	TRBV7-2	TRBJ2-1	CASSPRGASEQFF
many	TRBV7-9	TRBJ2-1	CASSFGGRGNEQFF
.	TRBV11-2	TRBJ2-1	CASTPAGGISQEVAYNEQFF
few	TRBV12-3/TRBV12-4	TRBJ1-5	CASSSPMRGKGNQPQHF
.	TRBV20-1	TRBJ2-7	CSARGTSGSSYEQYF
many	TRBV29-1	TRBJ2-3	CSGATGTDTQYF
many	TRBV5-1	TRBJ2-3	CASSPISGSGPDTQYF
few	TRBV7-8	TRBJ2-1	CASSRIDEQFF
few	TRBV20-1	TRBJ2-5	CSARDRRGVETQYF
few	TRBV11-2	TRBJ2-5	CASTDLGVRQETQYF
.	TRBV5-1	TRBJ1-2	CASSLDNNYGYTF